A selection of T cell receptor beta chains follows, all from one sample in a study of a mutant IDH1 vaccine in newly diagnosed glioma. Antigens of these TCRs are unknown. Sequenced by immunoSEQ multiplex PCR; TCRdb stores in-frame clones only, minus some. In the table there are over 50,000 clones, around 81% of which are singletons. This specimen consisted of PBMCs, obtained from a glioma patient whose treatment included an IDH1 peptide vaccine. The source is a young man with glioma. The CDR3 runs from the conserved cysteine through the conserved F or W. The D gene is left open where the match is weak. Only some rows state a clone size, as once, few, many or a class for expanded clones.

CDR3 protein: CASKPTENTEAFF
CDR3 DNA: TGCGCCAGCAAACCGACAGAGAACACTGAAGCTTTCTTT
clone size: few
CDR3 length: 13
V gene: TRBV5-1
D gene: .
J gene: TRBJ1-1

CDR3 protein: CASSKSGGDEQYF
CDR3 DNA: TGTGCCAGCAGTAAGTCAGGGGGTGATGAGCAGTACTTC
clone size: .
CDR3 length: 13
V gene: TRBV6-1
D gene: TRBD1
J gene: TRBJ2-7

CDR3 protein: CASSLGAGSRDQPQHF
CDR3 DNA: TGTGCCAGCAGCTTAGGGGCAGGGAGTAGAGATCAGCCCCAGCATTTT
clone size: .
CDR3 length: 16
V gene: TRBV11-2
D gene: .
J gene: TRBJ1-5

CDR3 protein: CASSPLLVMNTEAFF
CDR3 DNA: TGTGCCAGCAGCCCCCTCCTCGTAATGAACACTGAAGCTTTCTTT
clone size: few
CDR3 length: 15
V gene: TRBV6-5
D gene: .
J gene: TRBJ1-1

CDR3 protein: CASTLNAGGNNEQFF
CDR3 DNA: TGTGCCAGCACCCTAAATGCCGGGGGAAACAATGAGCAGTTCTTC
clone size: .
CDR3 length: 15
V gene: TRBV7-9
D gene: .
J gene: TRBJ2-1

CDR3 protein: CASRQFSVISTDTQYF
CDR3 DNA: TGTGCCAGCAGACAGTTTTCGGTGATTAGCACAGATACGCAGTATTTT
clone size: .
CDR3 length: 16
V gene: TRBV27
D gene: .
J gene: TRBJ2-3

CDR3 protein: CASSYRPSGDTQYF
CDR3 DNA: TGTGCCAGCAGTTATCGTCCCTCTGGGGATACGCAGTATTTT
clone size: once
CDR3 length: 14
V gene: TRBV6-5
D gene: .
J gene: TRBJ2-3

CDR3 protein: CASSTSGVETQYF
CDR3 DNA: TGTGCCAGCAGCACGAGTGGTGTAGAGACCCAGTACTTC
clone size: once
CDR3 length: 13
V gene: TRBV5-4
D gene: .
J gene: TRBJ2-5

CDR3 protein: CASSSRDRTLSGNTIYF
CDR3 DNA: TGTGCCAGCAGTTCCAGGGACAGGACGTTGTCTGGAAACACCATATATTTT
clone size: .
CDR3 length: 17
V gene: TRBV28
D gene: TRBD1
J gene: TRBJ1-3

CDR3 protein: CASSFTRTSFGEQYF
CDR3 DNA: TGTGCCAGCAGCTTTACACGGACTAGCTTTGGCGAGCAGTACTTC
clone size: .
CDR3 length: 15
V gene: TRBV7-8
D gene: TRBD2
J gene: TRBJ2-7

CDR3 protein: CASSGHGTGKETQYF
CDR3 DNA: TGTGCCAGCAGCGGACATGGGACAGGGAAAGAGACCCAGTACTTC
clone size: .
CDR3 length: 15
V gene: TRBV4-2
D gene: TRBD1
J gene: TRBJ2-5

CDR3 protein: CASRDRAYNEQFF
CDR3 DNA: TGTGCCAGCAGGGACAGAGCCTACAATGAGCAGTTCTTC
clone size: .
CDR3 length: 13
V gene: TRBV2
D gene: .
J gene: TRBJ2-1

CDR3 protein: CASVSRWGSGDGYGYTF
CDR3 DNA: TGTGCCAGCGTTTCCCGCTGGGGATCCGGGGATGGGTATGGCTACACCTTC
clone size: .
CDR3 length: 17
V gene: TRBV28
D gene: .
J gene: TRBJ1-2

CDR3 protein: CASSPEFIANYGYTF
CDR3 DNA: TGTGCCAGCTCACCAGAGTTTATAGCTAACTATGGCTACACCTTC
clone size: .
CDR3 length: 15
V gene: TRBV18
D gene: .
J gene: TRBJ1-2

CDR3 protein: CASIRQGLNTGELFF
CDR3 DNA: TGTGCCAGTATTCGACAGGGACTTAACACCGGGGAGCTGTTTTTT
clone size: .
CDR3 length: 15
V gene: TRBV19
D gene: .
J gene: TRBJ2-2

CDR3 protein: CASSPQAGYEQYF
CDR3 DNA: TGTGCCAGCAGCCCCCAGGCGGGTTACGAGCAGTACTTC
clone size: .
CDR3 length: 13
V gene: TRBV9
D gene: .
J gene: TRBJ2-7

CDR3 protein: CASSLERKETQYF
CDR3 DNA: TGTGCCAGCAGCTTAGAAAGGAAAGAGACCCAGTACTTC
clone size: .
CDR3 length: 13
V gene: TRBV7-8
D gene: .
J gene: TRBJ2-5

CDR3 protein: CASSSSGTEAFF
CDR3 DNA: TGTGCCAGCAGCTCCAGCGGTACTGAAGCTTTCTTT
clone size: .
CDR3 length: 12
V gene: TRBV5-4
D gene: .
J gene: TRBJ1-1

CDR3 protein: CASSYKGAREQYF
CDR3 DNA: TGTGCCAGCAGTTACAAAGGGGCGCGTGAGCAGTACTTC
clone size: .
CDR3 length: 13
V gene: TRBV6-5
D gene: .
J gene: TRBJ2-7

CDR3 protein: CASLDPSSYNSPLHF
CDR3 DNA: TGTGCCAGCCTCGACCCGAGCTCCTATAATTCACCCCTCCACTTT
clone size: few
CDR3 length: 15
V gene: TRBV19
D gene: .
J gene: TRBJ1-6

CDR3 protein: CASSAPGQGAGETQYF
CDR3 DNA: TGTGCCAGCAGCGCCCCGGGACAGGGGGCGGGAGAGACCCAGTACTTC
clone size: .
CDR3 length: 16
V gene: TRBV5-4
D gene: TRBD1
J gene: TRBJ2-5

CDR3 protein: CASSYSIGTNGYTF
CDR3 DNA: TGTGCCAGCAGTTACTCGATTGGGACAAATGGCTACACCTTC
clone size: .
CDR3 length: 14
V gene: TRBV6-5
D gene: .
J gene: TRBJ1-2

CDR3 protein: CASSREYGYNEQFF
CDR3 DNA: TGTGCCAGCAGCAGGGAATACGGATACAATGAGCAGTTCTTC
clone size: once
CDR3 length: 14
V gene: TRBV5-4
D gene: .
J gene: TRBJ2-1

CDR3 protein: CASSFLGPGPTEAFF
CDR3 DNA: TGTGCCAGCAGTTTTCTTGGTCCGGGACCCACGGAAGCTTTCTTT
clone size: once
CDR3 length: 15
V gene: TRBV7-2
D gene: .
J gene: TRBJ1-1

CDR3 protein: CASWDMANEQFF
CDR3 DNA: TGTGCCAGCTGGGACATGGCCAATGAGCAGTTCTTC
clone size: .
CDR3 length: 12
V gene: TRBV2
D gene: .
J gene: TRBJ2-1

CDR3 protein: CASVGSSGANVLTF
CDR3 DNA: TGTGCCAGCGTGGGAAGCTCTGGGGCCAACGTCCTGACTTTC
clone size: .
CDR3 length: 14
V gene: TRBV19
D gene: .
J gene: TRBJ2-6

CDR3 protein: CASSRTSGGPETQYF
CDR3 DNA: TGCGCCAGCAGCAGGACTAGCGGGGGCCCAGAGACCCAGTACTTC
clone size: .
CDR3 length: 15
V gene: TRBV4-1
D gene: TRBD2
J gene: TRBJ2-5

CDR3 protein: CASSKQATNYGYTF
CDR3 DNA: TGTGCCAGTAGTAAGCAGGCGACTAACTATGGCTACACCTTC
clone size: .
CDR3 length: 14
V gene: TRBV19
D gene: .
J gene: TRBJ1-2

CDR3 protein: CASSLGGTYEQYF
CDR3 DNA: TGTGCCAGCAGCTTGGGAGGCACCTACGAGCAGTACTTC
clone size: few
CDR3 length: 13
V gene: TRBV5-4
D gene: .
J gene: TRBJ2-7

CDR3 protein: CASTGQENIQYF
CDR3 DNA: TGTGCCAGCACCGGGCAGGAAAACATTCAGTACTTC
clone size: .
CDR3 length: 12
V gene: TRBV2
D gene: .
J gene: TRBJ2-4

CDR3 protein: CASSYRGQGNTEAFF
CDR3 DNA: TGTGCCAGCAGTTACAGGGGGCAAGGGAACACTGAAGCTTTCTTT
clone size: .
CDR3 length: 15
V gene: TRBV6-5
D gene: TRBD1
J gene: TRBJ1-1

CDR3 protein: CASSPDRSYEQYF
CDR3 DNA: TGCGCCAGCAGTCCCGACAGGTCCTACGAGCAGTACTTC
clone size: .
CDR3 length: 13
V gene: TRBV5-1
D gene: .
J gene: TRBJ2-7

CDR3 protein: CASSLDHGQGHGNTIYF
CDR3 DNA: TGTGCCAGCAGCTTAGATCATGGACAGGGTCACGGAAACACCATATATTTT
clone size: .
CDR3 length: 17
V gene: TRBV11-2
D gene: TRBD1
J gene: TRBJ1-3

CDR3 protein: CASSPGPRKAYGYTF
CDR3 DNA: TGTGCCAGCAGTCCCGGGCCCCGGAAGGCCTATGGCTACACCTTC
clone size: .
CDR3 length: 15
V gene: TRBV14
D gene: .
J gene: TRBJ1-2

CDR3 protein: CASSELLAQYF
CDR3 DNA: TGTGCCAGCAGTGAACTTCTCGCCCAGTACTTC
clone size: .
CDR3 length: 11
V gene: TRBV6-1
D gene: .
J gene: TRBJ2-4

CDR3 protein: CASSTQPGNTEAFF
CDR3 DNA: TGTGCCAGCAGTACCCAACCCGGGAACACTGAAGCTTTCTTT
clone size: few
CDR3 length: 14
V gene: TRBV6-5
D gene: .
J gene: TRBJ1-1

CDR3 protein: CASSPIKWVGTDTQYF
CDR3 DNA: TGCGCCAGCAGCCCTATCAAATGGGTTGGAACAGATACGCAGTATTTT
clone size: .
CDR3 length: 16
V gene: TRBV5-1
D gene: .
J gene: TRBJ2-3

CDR3 protein: CASSFPNQPQHF
CDR3 DNA: TGTGCCAGCAGTTTTCCCAATCAGCCCCAGCATTTT
clone size: .
CDR3 length: 12
V gene: TRBV27
D gene: .
J gene: TRBJ1-5

CDR3 protein: CASSSNNRDEQYF
CDR3 DNA: TGTGCCAGCAGTTCTAACAACAGGGACGAGCAGTACTTC
clone size: .
CDR3 length: 13
V gene: TRBV27
D gene: .
J gene: TRBJ2-7

CDR3 protein: CASRLDRGQDNSPLHF
CDR3 DNA: TGTGCCAGCAGATTGGACAGGGGGCAGGATAATTCACCCCTCCACTTT
clone size: .
CDR3 length: 16
V gene: TRBV5-6
D gene: TRBD1
J gene: TRBJ1-6

CDR3 protein: CAIRTGAAYEQYF
CDR3 DNA: TGTGCCATCAGAACAGGGGCAGCCTACGAGCAGTACTTC
clone size: .
CDR3 length: 13
V gene: TRBV10-3
D gene: TRBD1
J gene: TRBJ2-7

CDR3 protein: CASSRTGGLTTDYGYTF
CDR3 DNA: TGTGCCAGTAGTAGAACCGGGGGGCTGACTACGGACTATGGCTACACCTTC
clone size: few
CDR3 length: 17
V gene: TRBV19
D gene: .
J gene: TRBJ1-2

CDR3 protein: CASRRQQGGSYNSPLHF
CDR3 DNA: TGCGCCAGCAGACGTCAACAGGGAGGCTCCTATAATTCACCCCTCCACTTT
clone size: .
CDR3 length: 17
V gene: TRBV5-1
D gene: .
J gene: TRBJ1-6

CDR3 protein: CASRPGTGGYNEQFF
CDR3 DNA: TGTGCCAGCAGGCCCGGGACAGGGGGCTACAATGAGCAGTTCTTC
clone size: .
CDR3 length: 15
V gene: TRBV6-6
D gene: TRBD1
J gene: TRBJ2-1

CDR3 protein: CASSPGTGSSYEQYF
CDR3 DNA: TGTGCCAGCAGCCCCGGGACAGGGAGCTCCTACGAGCAGTACTTC
clone size: .
CDR3 length: 15
V gene: TRBV7-7
D gene: TRBD1
J gene: TRBJ2-7

CDR3 protein: CASSLAFRELFF
CDR3 DNA: TGTGCCAGCAGCTTAGCCTTCCGGGAGCTGTTTTTT
clone size: .
CDR3 length: 12
V gene: TRBV7-2
D gene: .
J gene: TRBJ2-2

CDR3 protein: CASSLTRDTEAFF
CDR3 DNA: TGTGCCAGCAGTTTAACCCGGGACACTGAAGCTTTCTTT
clone size: few
CDR3 length: 13
V gene: TRBV6-5
D gene: .
J gene: TRBJ1-1

CDR3 protein: CASSLRERDLIGYGYTF
CDR3 DNA: TGTGCCAGCAGCTTAAGGGAACGGGATCTAATCGGCTATGGCTACACCTTC
clone size: .
CDR3 length: 17
V gene: TRBV5-5
D gene: .
J gene: TRBJ1-2

CDR3 protein: CSANNEKLFF
CDR3 DNA: TGCAGTGCTAATAATGAAAAACTGTTTTTT
clone size: few
CDR3 length: 10
V gene: TRBV20-1
D gene: .
J gene: TRBJ1-4

CDR3 protein: CASSQVIGKSSSYNEQFF
CDR3 DNA: TGCGCCAGCAGCCAAGTTATAGGCAAATCGAGCTCCTACAATGAGCAGTTCTTC
clone size: .
CDR3 length: 18
V gene: TRBV4-1
D gene: .
J gene: TRBJ2-1

CDR3 protein: CASSEGGVVRQYF
CDR3 DNA: TGTGCCAGCAGTGAAGGAGGGGTAGTAAGGCAGTATTTT
clone size: .
CDR3 length: 13
V gene: TRBV6-1
D gene: .
J gene: TRBJ2-3

CDR3 protein: CASSAETGSKTQYF
CDR3 DNA: TGTGCCAGCAGCGCGGAGACAGGGTCGAAGACCCAGTACTTC
clone size: .
CDR3 length: 14
V gene: TRBV5-5
D gene: TRBD1
J gene: TRBJ2-5

CDR3 protein: CASSYEFRTGGGEQYF
CDR3 DNA: TGTGCCAGCAGTTACGAGTTCCGGACAGGGGGCGGCGAGCAGTACTTC
clone size: .
CDR3 length: 16
V gene: TRBV6-5
D gene: TRBD1
J gene: TRBJ2-7

CDR3 protein: CASSDGQNTEAFF
CDR3 DNA: TGTGCCAGCAGTGACGGACAGAACACTGAAGCTTTCTTT
clone size: .
CDR3 length: 13
V gene: TRBV2
D gene: .
J gene: TRBJ1-1

CDR3 protein: CASSLGRDSSTGELFF
CDR3 DNA: TGTGCCAGCAGCTTAGGCAGGGACTCGAGTACCGGGGAGCTGTTTTTT
clone size: .
CDR3 length: 16
V gene: TRBV11-1
D gene: .
J gene: TRBJ2-2

CDR3 protein: CASRTAVVVAGNTIYF
CDR3 DNA: TGTGCCAGCAGAACGGCGGTTGTGGTTGCGGGAAACACCATATATTTT
clone size: .
CDR3 length: 16
V gene: TRBV21-1
D gene: .
J gene: TRBJ1-3

CDR3 protein: CASSSGPGKEQFF
CDR3 DNA: TGTGCCAGTTCTAGCGGACCGGGGAAAGAGCAGTTCTTC
clone size: .
CDR3 length: 13
V gene: TRBV19
D gene: TRBD2
J gene: TRBJ2-1

CDR3 protein: CASSYSTGGLALYEQYF
CDR3 DNA: TGTGCCAGCAGTTACTCTACGGGGGGCCTCGCCCTCTACGAGCAGTACTTC
clone size: .
CDR3 length: 17
V gene: TRBV2
D gene: .
J gene: TRBJ2-7